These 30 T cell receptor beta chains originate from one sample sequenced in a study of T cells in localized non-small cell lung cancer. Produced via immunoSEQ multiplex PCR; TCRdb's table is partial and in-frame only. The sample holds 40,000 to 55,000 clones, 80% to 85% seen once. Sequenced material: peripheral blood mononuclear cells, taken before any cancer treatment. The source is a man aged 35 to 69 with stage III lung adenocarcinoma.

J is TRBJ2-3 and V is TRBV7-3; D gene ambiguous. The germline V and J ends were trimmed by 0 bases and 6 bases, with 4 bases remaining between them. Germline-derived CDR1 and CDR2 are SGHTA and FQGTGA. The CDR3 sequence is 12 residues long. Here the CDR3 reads CASSLTRDTQYF. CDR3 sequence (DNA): TGTGCCAGCAGCTTAACGAGGGATACGCAGTATTTT.

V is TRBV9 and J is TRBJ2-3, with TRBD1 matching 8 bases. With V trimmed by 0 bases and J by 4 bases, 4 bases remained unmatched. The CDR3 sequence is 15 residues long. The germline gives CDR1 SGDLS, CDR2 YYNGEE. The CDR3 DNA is TGTGCCAGCAGCGTAGTTCAGGGGGCGGCAGATACGCAGTATTTT. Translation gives CASSVVQGAADTQYF.

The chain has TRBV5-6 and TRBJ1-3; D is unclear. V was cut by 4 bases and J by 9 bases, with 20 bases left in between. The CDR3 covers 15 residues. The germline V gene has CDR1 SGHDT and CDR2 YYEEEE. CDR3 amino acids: CASSLPEGGRGTIYF. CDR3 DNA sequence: TGTGCCAGCAGCCTCCCTGAGGGAGGACGCGGCACCATATATTTT.

In DNA form, the CDR3 reads TGTGCCAGCAGCGGGCAGGGAGGGAGTTGGGAGACCCAGTACTTC. Protein product: CASSGQGGSWETQYF. V and J are TRBV9 and TRBJ2-5; 7 bases fit TRBD2. Germline CDR1 SGDLS, CDR2 YYNGEE. The CDR3 extends over 15 amino acids. Unmatched junction bases numbered 10, after V lost 3 bases and J lost 5 bases.

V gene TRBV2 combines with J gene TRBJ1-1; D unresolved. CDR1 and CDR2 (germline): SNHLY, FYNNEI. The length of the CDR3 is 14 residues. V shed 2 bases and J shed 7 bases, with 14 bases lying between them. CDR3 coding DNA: TGTGCCAGCAGTGAACAGTCGTATGGGAGTGAAGCTTTCTTT. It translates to CASSEQSYGSEAFF.

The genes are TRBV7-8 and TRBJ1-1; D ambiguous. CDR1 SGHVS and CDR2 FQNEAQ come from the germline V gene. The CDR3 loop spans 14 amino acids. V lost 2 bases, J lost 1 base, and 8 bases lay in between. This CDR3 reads CASSLTRRNTEAFF. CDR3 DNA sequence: TGTGCCAGCAGCTTAACACGGCGGAACACTGAAGCTTTCTTT.

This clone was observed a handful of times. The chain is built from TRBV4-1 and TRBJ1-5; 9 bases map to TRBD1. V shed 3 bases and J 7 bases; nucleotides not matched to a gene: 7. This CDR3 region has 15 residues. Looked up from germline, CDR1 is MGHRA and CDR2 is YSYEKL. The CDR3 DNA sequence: TGCGCCAGCAGCCAGGGGGACAGGGAGGGACAGCCCCAGCATTTT. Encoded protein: CASSQGDREGQPQHF.

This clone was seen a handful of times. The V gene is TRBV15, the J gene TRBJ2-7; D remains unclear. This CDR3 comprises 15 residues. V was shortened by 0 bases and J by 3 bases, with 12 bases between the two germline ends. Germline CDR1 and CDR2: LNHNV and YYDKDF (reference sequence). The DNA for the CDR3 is TGTGCCACCAGCAGAGATCTGGTACTCCGCTACGAGCAGTACTTC. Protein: CATSRDLVLRYEQYF.

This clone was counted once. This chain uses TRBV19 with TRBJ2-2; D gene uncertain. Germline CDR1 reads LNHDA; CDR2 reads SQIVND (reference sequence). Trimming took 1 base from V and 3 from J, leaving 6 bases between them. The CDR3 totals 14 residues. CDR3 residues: CASSIVMDTGELFF. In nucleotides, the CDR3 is TGTGCCAGTAGTATAGTTATGGACACCGGGGAGCTGTTTTTT.

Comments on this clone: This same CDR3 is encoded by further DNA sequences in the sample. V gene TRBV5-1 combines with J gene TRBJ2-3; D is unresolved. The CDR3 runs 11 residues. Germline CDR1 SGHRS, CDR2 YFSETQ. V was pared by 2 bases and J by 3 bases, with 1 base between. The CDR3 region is CASSFTDTQYF. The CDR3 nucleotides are TGCGCCAGCAGCTTTACAGATACGCAGTATTTT.

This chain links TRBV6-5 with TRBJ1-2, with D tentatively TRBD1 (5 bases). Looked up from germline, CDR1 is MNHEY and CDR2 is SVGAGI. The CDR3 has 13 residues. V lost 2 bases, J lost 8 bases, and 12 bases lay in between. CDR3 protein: CASSYDLEGGYTF. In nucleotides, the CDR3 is TGTGCCAGCAGTTACGATCTCGAGGGGGGCTACACCTTC.

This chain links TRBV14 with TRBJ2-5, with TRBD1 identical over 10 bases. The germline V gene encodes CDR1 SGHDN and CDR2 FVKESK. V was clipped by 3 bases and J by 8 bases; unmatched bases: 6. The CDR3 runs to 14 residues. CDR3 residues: CASSQAGTGATQYF. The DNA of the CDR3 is TGTGCCAGCAGCCAGGCTGGGACAGGGGCCACCCAGTACTTC.

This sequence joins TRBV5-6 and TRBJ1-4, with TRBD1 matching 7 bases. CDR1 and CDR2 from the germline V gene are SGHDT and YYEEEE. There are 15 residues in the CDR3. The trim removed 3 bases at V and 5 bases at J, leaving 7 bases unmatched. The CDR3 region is CASSSGTAENEKLFF. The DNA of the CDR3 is TGTGCCAGCAGCTCCGGGACAGCCGAAAATGAAAAACTGTTTTTT.

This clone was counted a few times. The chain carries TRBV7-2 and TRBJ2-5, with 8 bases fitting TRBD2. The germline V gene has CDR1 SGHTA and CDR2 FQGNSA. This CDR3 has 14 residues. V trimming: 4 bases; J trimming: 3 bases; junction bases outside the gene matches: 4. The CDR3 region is CASSSYSGEETQYF. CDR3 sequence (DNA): TGTGCCAGCAGCTCGTATAGCGGGGAAGAGACCCAGTACTTC.

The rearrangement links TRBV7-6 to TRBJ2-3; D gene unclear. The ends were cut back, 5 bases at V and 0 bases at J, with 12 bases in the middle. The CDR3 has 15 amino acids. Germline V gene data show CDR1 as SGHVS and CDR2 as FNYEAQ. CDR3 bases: TGTGCCAGCAGCGATTATAAACAGAGCACAGATACGCAGTATTTT. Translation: CASSDYKQSTDTQYF.

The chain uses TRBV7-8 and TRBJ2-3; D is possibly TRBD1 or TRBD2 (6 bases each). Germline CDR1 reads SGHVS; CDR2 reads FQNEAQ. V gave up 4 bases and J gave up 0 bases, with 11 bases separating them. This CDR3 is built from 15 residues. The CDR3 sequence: CASSSGGPSTDTQYF. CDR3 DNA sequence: TGTGCCAGCAGCTCCGGGGGCCCGAGCACAGATACGCAGTATTTT.

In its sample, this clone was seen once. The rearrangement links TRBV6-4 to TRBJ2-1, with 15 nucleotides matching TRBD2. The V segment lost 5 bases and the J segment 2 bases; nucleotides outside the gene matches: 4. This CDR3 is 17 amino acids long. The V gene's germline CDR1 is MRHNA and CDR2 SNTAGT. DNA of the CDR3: TGTGCCAGCAGTAGGACTAGCGGGGGGGCAACCTACAATGAGCAGTTCTTC. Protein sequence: CASSRTSGGATYNEQFF.

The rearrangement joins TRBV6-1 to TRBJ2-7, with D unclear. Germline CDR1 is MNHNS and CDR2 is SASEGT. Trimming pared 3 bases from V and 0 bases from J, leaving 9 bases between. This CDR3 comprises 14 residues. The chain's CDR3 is CASSDRSDSYEQYF. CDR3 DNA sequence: TGTGCCAGCAGTGATAGGAGCGACTCCTACGAGCAGTACTTC.

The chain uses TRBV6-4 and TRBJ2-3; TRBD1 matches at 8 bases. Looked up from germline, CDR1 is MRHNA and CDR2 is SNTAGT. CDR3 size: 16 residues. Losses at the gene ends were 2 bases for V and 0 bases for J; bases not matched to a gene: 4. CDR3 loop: CASSDRGQGSTDTQYF. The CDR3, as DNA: TGTGCCAGCAGTGACCGCGGACAGGGAAGCACAGATACGCAGTATTTT.

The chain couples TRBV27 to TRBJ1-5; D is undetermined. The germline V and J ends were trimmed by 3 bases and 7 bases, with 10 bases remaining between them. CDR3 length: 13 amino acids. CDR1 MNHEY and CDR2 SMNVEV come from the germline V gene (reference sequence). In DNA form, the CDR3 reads TGTGCCAGCAGTTTCGTAGGTAGACAGCCCCAGCATTTT. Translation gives CASSFVGRQPQHF.

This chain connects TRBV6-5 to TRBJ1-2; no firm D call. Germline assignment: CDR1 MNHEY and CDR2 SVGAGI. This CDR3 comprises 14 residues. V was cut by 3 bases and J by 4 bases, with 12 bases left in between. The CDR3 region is CASSYPDFSYGYTF. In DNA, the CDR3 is TGTGCCAGCAGTTATCCGGATTTTAGCTATGGCTACACCTTC.

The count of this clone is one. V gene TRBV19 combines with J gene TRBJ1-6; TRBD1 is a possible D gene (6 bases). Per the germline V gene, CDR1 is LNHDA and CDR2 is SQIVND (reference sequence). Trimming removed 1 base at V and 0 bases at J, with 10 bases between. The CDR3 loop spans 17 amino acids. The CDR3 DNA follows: TGTGCCAGTAGTATAGCCGGGGGGCGCTCCTATAATTCACCCCTCCACTTT. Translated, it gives CASSIAGGRSYNSPLHF. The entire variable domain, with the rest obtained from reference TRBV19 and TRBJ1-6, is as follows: DGGITQSPKYLFRKEGQNVTLSCEQNLNHDAMYWYRQDPGQGLRLIYYSQIVNDFQKGDIAEGYSVSREKKESFPLTVTSAQKNPTAFYLCASSIAGGRSYNSPLHFGNGTRLTVT.

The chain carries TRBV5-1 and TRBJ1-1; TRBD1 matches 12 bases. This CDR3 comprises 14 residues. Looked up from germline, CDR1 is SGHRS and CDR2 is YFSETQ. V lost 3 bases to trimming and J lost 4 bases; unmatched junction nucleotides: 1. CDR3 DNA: TGCGCCAGCAGCTCGGGACAGGGGGCCACTGAAGCTTTCTTT. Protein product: CASSSGQGATEAFF.

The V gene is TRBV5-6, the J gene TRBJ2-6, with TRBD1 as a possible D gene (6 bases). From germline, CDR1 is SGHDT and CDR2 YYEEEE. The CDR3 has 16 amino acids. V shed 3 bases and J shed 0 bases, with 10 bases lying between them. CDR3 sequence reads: CASSSGQLSGANVLTF. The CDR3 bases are TGTGCCAGCAGCTCTGGACAGCTCTCTGGGGCCAACGTCCTGACTTTC. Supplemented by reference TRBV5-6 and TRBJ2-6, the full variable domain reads DAGVTQSPTHLIKTRGQQVTLRCSPKSGHDTVSWYQQALGQGPQFIFQYYEEEERQRGNFPDRFSGHQFPNYSSELNVNALLLGDSALYLCASSSGQLSGANVLTFGAGSRLTVL.

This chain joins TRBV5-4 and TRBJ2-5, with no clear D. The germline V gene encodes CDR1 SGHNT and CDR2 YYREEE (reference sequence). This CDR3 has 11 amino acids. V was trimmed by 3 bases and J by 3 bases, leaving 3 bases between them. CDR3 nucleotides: TGTGCCAGCAGCTACAAAGAGACCCAGTACTTC. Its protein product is CASSYKETQYF.

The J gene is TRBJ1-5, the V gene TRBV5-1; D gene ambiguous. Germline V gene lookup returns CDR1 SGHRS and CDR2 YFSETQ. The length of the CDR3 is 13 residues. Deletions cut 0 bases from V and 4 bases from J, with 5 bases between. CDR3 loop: CASSLEQNQPQHF. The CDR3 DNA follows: TGCGCCAGCAGCTTGGAGCAGAATCAGCCCCAGCATTTT.

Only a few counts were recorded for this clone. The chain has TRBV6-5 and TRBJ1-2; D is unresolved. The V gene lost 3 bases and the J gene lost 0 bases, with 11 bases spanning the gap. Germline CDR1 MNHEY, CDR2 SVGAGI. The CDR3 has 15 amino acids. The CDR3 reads CASSYGPTANYGYTF. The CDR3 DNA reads TGTGCCAGCAGTTATGGTCCGACCGCTAACTATGGCTACACCTTC.

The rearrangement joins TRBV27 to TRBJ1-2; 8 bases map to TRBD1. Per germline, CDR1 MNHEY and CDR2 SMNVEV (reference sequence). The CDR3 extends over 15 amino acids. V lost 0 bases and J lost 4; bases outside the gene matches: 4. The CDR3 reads CASSLSAGTGYGYTF. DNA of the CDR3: TGTGCCAGCAGTTTATCGGCCGGGACAGGCTATGGCTACACCTTC.

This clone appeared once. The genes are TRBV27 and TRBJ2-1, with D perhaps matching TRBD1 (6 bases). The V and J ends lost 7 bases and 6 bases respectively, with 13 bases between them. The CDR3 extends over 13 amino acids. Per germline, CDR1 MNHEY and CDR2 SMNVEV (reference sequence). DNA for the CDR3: TGTGCCAGCAACCCAAAGGGGGTCAATGAGCAGTTCTTC. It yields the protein CASNPKGVNEQFF.

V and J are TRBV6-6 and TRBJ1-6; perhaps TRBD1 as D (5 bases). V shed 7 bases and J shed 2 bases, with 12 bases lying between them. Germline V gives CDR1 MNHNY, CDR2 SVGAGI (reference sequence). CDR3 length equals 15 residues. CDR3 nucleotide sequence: TGTGCCAGCACGGCAGGGAGCCCCTATAATTCACCCCTCCACTTT. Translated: CASTAGSPYNSPLHF.